The rows below give T cell receptor beta chains drawn from one sample of a study of blood T cell repertoires in COVID-19. The protocol was immunoSEQ multiplex PCR, while the TCRdb copy is restricted to in-frame clones and leaves out a portion. Among 65,000 or so clones, roughly 77% were seen once, and the ten largest hold roughly 0.83%. Source material: peripheral blood. Receptor source: an older woman with acute or convalescent COVID-19. Each CDR3 is given with its conserved first and last residue. Each record gives: V gene, clone size, J gene, D gene, CDR3 protein, CDR3 DNA. The D gene is left open where the match is weak. A clone size is listed for some rows: how often the clone was seen (once, few, many), or a class if it is expanded.

TRBV9	NA	TRBJ1-5	TRBD1	CASSGGTGGSGQPQHF	TGTGCCAGCAGCGGGGGGACAGGGGGCTCGGGACAGCCCCAGCATTTT
TRBV11-2	NA	TRBJ2-2	TRBD2	CASSLRAGGQNTGELFF	TGTGCCAGCAGCTTAAGGGCGGGAGGACAGAACACCGGGGAGCTGTTTTTT
TRBV9	NA	TRBJ2-5	TRBD1	CASSYRDRQETQYF	TGTGCCAGCAGCTACCGGGACAGGCAAGAGACCCAGTACTTC
TRBV25-1	NA	TRBJ2-3	NA	CASSELGGGIADTQYF	TGTGCCAGCAGTGAACTGGGAGGGGGGATTGCAGATACGCAGTATTTT
TRBV28	NA	TRBJ2-1	NA	CASRAAGDYNEQFF	TGTGCCAGCAGAGCAGCAGGCGATTACAATGAGCAGTTCTTC
TRBV29-1	once	TRBJ1-3	NA	CSGLRSGNTIYF	TGCAGCGGCTTGCGCTCTGGAAACACCATATATTTT
TRBV4-1	few	TRBJ2-1	TRBD2	CASSQGLREGGRGEQFF	TGCGCCAGCAGCCAAGGCCTACGGGAGGGAGGAAGGGGTGAGCAGTTCTTC
TRBV5-4	NA	TRBJ2-1	NA	CASSPNSYNEQFF	TGTGCCAGCAGCCCAAACTCCTACAATGAGCAGTTCTTC
TRBV2	few	TRBJ1-5	NA	CASTQGSGNQPQHF	TGTGCCAGCACCCAGGGGAGCGGCAATCAGCCCCAGCATTTT
TRBV29-1	NA	TRBJ1-3	NA	CSVENRAENTIYF	TGCAGCGTTGAAAACAGGGCCGAAAACACCATATATTTT
TRBV2	NA	TRBJ2-2	TRBD1	CAVGGQGTGELFF	TGTGCTGTGGGGGGACAGGGGACCGGGGAGCTGTTTTTT
TRBV14	once	TRBJ1-2	NA	CASSQGAAGYGYTF	TGTGCCAGCAGCCAAGGGGCGGCGGGGTATGGCTACACCTTC
TRBV7-9	few	TRBJ1-6	TRBD1	CASSPMDRGNSPLHF	TGTGCCAGCAGCCCCATGGACAGGGGAAATTCACCCCTCCACTTT
TRBV30	NA	TRBJ1-2	NA	CAWHASGGNYGYTF	TGTGCCTGGCACGCCTCAGGAGGAAACTATGGCTACACCTTC
TRBV15	NA	TRBJ2-5	NA	CATSRDRPAWGVPGTQYF	TGTGCCACCAGCAGAGATCGCCCAGCCTGGGGGGTCCCCGGGACCCAGTACTTC
TRBV11-2	NA	TRBJ2-5	TRBD2	CASSPVGLAGGLETQYF	TGTGCCAGCAGCCCAGTGGGACTAGCGGGGGGCCTGGAGACCCAGTACTTC
TRBV30	few	TRBJ1-5	NA	CAWSAQGGGQPQHF	TGTGCCTGGAGTGCTCAGGGTGGCGGTCAGCCCCAGCATTTT
TRBV28	once	TRBJ1-5	TRBD1	CASRSGTGLVTQPQHF	TGTGCCAGCAGATCCGGGACAGGATTAGTCACTCAGCCCCAGCATTTT
TRBV6-2/TRBV6-3	NA	TRBJ2-1	NA	CASSYRRSDGISSYNEQFF	TGTGCCAGCAGTTATCGGAGGTCTGATGGGATTAGCTCCTACAATGAGCAGTTCTTC
TRBV7-9	NA	TRBJ1-2	NA	CASSLAGAGYTF	TGTGCCAGCAGCTTAGCAGGGGCGGGCTACACCTTC
TRBV19	once	TRBJ2-7	TRBD2	CASSLIVSGGSPEQYF	TGTGCCAGTAGTCTTATTGTCAGCGGGGGGTCCCCCGAGCAGTACTTC
TRBV7-8	NA	TRBJ2-7	NA	CASSPQYEQYF	TGTGCCAGCAGCCCACAATACGAGCAGTACTTC
TRBV15	few	TRBJ1-3	TRBD1	CATRPGGPSGNTIYF	TGTGCCACCAGGCCAGGGGGACCCTCTGGAAACACCATATATTTT
TRBV30	NA	TRBJ2-5	TRBD1	CAWRKQGTETQYF	TGTGCCTGGAGGAAACAGGGGACGGAGACCCAGTACTTC
TRBV21-1	NA	TRBJ1-2	NA	CASGGRQGAMAYGYTF	TGTGCCAGCGGCGGGCGACAGGGGGCGATGGCCTATGGCTACACCTTC
TRBV4-1	few	TRBJ1-5	NA	CASSQVEDSNQPQHF	TGCGCCAGCAGCCAAGTGGAGGATAGCAATCAGCCCCAGCATTTT
TRBV19	once	TRBJ1-6	NA	CASSSRQNNSPLHF	TGTGCCAGTAGTAGCCGTCAGAATAATTCACCCCTCCACTTT
TRBV4-3	once	TRBJ1-1	NA	CASSLTGMNTEAFF	TGCGCCAGCAGCCTGACAGGTATGAACACTGAAGCTTTCTTT
TRBV29-1	few	TRBJ2-3	NA	CSVGEGSDTQYF	TGCAGCGTTGGTGAGGGTTCAGATACGCAGTATTTT
TRBV6-6	once	TRBJ1-1	NA	CASSYSNPGAFF	TGTGCCAGCAGTTACTCGAACCCGGGAGCTTTCTTT
TRBV7-2	NA	TRBJ1-3	NA	CASSLPGVENTIYF	TGTGCCAGCAGCCTACCGGGGGTGGAAAACACCATATATTTT
TRBV9	NA	TRBJ1-3	NA	CASSVQGTGNTIYF	TGTGCCAGCAGCGTACAGGGGACTGGAAACACCATATATTTT
TRBV7-2	few	TRBJ2-7	NA	CASSFRDEQYF	TGTGCCAGCAGCTTTAGAGACGAGCAGTACTTC
TRBV3-1/TRBV3-2	NA	TRBJ2-2	NA	CASSQPGSATGELFF	TGTGCCAGCAGCCAACCGGGGTCGGCCACCGGGGAGCTGTTTTTT
TRBV27	NA	TRBJ1-5	TRBD1	CASSLSFMTGYSNQPQHF	TGTGCCAGCAGCCTTTCTTTTATGACAGGGTATAGCAATCAGCCCCAGCATTTT
TRBV14	many	TRBJ1-2	TRBD1	CASSQGARDRGFGYTF	TGTGCCAGCAGCCAAGGAGCCCGGGACAGGGGGTTTGGCTACACCTTC
TRBV7-2	NA	TRBJ1-5	NA	CASSFLLGQGQPQHF	TGTGCCAGCAGCTTTTTGCTAGGCCAAGGTCAGCCCCAGCATTTT
TRBV5-1	NA	TRBJ2-1	TRBD2	CASSPGLAGGGWRYNEQFF	TGCGCCAGCAGCCCGGGACTAGCGGGAGGGGGGTGGAGATACAATGAGCAGTTCTTC
TRBV19	NA	TRBJ1-2	NA	CASSRGGTNYGYTF	TGTGCCAGTAGTCGAGGGGGAACTAACTATGGCTACACCTTC
TRBV5-1	few	TRBJ2-7	TRBD1	CASSLDGQGAVEQYF	TGCGCCAGCAGCTTGGACGGACAGGGGGCTGTCGAGCAGTACTTC
TRBV5-1	NA	TRBJ2-2	NA	CASRLGGPGELFF	TGCGCCAGCAGACTGGGGGGTCCCGGGGAGCTGTTTTTT